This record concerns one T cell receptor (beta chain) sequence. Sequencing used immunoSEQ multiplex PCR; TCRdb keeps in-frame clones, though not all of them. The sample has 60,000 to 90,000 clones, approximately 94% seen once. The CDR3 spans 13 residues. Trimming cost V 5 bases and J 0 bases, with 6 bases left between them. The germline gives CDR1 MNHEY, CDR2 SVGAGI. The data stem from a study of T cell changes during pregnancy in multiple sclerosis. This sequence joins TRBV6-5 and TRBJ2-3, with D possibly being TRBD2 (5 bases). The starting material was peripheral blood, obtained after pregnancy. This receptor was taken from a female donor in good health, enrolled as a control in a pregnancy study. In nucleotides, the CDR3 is TGTGCCAGCAGTGGACTTAGCACAGATACGCAGTATTTT. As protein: CASSGLSTDTQYF.